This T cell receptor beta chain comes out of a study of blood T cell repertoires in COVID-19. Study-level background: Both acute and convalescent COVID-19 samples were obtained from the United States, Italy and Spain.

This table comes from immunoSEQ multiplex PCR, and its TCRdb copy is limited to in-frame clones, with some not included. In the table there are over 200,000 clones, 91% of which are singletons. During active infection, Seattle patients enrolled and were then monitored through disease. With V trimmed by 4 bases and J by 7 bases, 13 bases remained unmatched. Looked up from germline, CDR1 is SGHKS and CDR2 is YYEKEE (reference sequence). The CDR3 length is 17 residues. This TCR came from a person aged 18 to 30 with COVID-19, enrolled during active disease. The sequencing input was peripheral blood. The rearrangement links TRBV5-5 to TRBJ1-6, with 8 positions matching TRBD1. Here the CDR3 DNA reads TGTGCCAGCAGCCCCTGGGCAGGGGGCGTAGCAAATTCACCCCTCCACTTT. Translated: CASSPWAGGVANSPLHF.